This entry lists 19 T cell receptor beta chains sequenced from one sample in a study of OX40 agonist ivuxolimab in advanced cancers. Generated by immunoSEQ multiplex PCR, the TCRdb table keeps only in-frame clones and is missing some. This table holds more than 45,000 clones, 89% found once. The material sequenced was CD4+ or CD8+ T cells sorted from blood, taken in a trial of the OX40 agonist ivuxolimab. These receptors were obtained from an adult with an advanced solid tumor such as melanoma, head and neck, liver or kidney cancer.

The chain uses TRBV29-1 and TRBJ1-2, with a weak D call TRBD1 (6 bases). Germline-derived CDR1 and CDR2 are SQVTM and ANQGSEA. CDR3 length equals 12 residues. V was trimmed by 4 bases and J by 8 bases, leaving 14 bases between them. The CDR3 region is CSVVPGVPGYTF. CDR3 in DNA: TGCAGCGTTGTTCCAGGGGTCCCCGGCTACACCTTC.

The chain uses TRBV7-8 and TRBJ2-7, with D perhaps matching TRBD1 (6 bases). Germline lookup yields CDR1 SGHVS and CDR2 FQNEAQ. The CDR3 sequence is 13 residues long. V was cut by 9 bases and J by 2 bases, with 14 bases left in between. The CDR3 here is CASATGPTYEQYV. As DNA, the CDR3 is TGTGCCAGTGCGACAGGACCCACCTACGAGCAGTACGTC.

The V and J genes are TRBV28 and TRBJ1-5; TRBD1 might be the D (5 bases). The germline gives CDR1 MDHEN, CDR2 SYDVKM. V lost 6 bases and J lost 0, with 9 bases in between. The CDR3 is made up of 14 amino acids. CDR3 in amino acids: CASRGVYSNQPQHF. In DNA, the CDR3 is TGTGCCAGCAGAGGGGTTTATAGCAATCAGCCCCAGCATTTT.

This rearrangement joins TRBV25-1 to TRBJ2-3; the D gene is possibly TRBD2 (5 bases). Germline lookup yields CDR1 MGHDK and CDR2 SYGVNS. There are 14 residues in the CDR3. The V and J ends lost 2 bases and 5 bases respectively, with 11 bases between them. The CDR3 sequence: CASSERDSEDTQYF. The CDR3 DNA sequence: TGTGCCAGCAGTGAAAGGGATAGCGAAGATACGCAGTATTTT.

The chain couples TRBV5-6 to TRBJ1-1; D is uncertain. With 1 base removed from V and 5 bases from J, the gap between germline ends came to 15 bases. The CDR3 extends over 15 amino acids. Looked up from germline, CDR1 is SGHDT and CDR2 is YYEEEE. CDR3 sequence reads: CASSLKYRSRTEAFF. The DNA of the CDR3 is TGTGCCAGCAGCTTGAAATATAGGAGCAGGACTGAAGCTTTCTTT.

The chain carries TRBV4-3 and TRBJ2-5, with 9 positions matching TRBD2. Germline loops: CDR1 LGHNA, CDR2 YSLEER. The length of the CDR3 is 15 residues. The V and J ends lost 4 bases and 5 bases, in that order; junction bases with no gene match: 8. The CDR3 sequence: CASSPGLAIGETQYF. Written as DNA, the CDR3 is TGCGCCAGCAGCCCTGGACTAGCGATAGGGGAGACCCAGTACTTC.

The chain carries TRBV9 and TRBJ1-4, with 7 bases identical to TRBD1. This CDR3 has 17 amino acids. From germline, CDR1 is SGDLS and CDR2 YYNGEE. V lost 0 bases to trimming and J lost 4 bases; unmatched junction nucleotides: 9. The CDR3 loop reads CASSVDPFGTDNEKLFF. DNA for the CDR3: TGTGCCAGCAGCGTAGACCCCTTCGGGACAGATAATGAAAAACTGTTTTTT. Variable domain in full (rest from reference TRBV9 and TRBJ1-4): DSGVTQTPKHLITATGQRVTLRCSPRSGDLSVYWYQQSLDQGLQFLIQYYNGEERAKGNILERFSAQQFPDLHSELNLSSLELGDSALYFCASSVDPFGTDNEKLFFGSGTQLSVL.

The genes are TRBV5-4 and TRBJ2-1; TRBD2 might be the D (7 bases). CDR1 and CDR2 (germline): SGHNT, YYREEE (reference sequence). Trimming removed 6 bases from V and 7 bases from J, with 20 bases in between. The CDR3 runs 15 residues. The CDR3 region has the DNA TGTGCCAGCACCCCGACAGCGGGGACACGGAATGAGCAGTTCTTC. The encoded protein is CASTPTAGTRNEQFF.

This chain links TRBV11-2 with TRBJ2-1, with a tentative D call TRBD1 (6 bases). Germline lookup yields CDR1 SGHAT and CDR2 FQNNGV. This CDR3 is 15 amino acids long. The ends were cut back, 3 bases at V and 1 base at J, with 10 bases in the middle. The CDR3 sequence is CASSFRGYSYNEQFF. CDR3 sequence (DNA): TGTGCCAGCAGCTTCAGGGGTTATTCCTACAATGAGCAGTTCTTC.

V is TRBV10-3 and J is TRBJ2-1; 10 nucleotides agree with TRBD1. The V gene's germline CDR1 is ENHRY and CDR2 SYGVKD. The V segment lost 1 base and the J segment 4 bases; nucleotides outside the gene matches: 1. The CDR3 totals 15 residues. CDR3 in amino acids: CAISELGQGYNEQFF. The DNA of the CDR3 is TGTGCCATCAGTGAGTTGGGACAGGGGTACAATGAGCAGTTCTTC.

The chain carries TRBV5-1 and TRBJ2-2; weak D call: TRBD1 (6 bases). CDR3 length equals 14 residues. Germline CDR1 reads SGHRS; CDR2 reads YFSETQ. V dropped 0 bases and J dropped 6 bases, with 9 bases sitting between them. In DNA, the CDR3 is TGCGCCAGCAGCTTGGGCCCAGGGGCCGGGGAGCTGTTTTTT. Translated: CASSLGPGAGELFF.

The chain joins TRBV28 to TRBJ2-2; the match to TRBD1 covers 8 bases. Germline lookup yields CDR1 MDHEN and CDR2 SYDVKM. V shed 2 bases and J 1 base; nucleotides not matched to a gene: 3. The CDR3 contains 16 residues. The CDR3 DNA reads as TGTGCCAGCAGTTTACGGACAGGGTGGAACACCGGGGAGCTGTTTTTT. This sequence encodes CASSLRTGWNTGELFF.

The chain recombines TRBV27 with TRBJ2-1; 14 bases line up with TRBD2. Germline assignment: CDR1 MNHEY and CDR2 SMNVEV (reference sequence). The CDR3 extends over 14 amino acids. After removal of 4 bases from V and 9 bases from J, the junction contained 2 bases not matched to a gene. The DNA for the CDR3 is TGTGCCAGCAGTTCCGGACTAGCGGGAGGTGAGCAGTTCTTC. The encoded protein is CASSSGLAGGEQFF.

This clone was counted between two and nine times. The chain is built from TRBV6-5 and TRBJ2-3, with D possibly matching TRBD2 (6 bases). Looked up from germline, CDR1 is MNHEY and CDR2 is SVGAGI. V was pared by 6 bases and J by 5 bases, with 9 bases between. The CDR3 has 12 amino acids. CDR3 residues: CASSTGGDTQYF. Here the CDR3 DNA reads TGTGCCAGCAGCACCGGGGGAGATACGCAGTATTTT.

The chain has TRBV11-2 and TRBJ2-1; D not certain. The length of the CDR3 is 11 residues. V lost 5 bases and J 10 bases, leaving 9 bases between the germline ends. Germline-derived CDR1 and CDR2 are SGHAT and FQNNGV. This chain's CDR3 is CASSLLGEQFF. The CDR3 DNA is TGTGCCAGCAGCCTACTGGGGGAGCAGTTCTTC.

The CDR3 DNA reads TGTGCCAGCAGCGTAGGACAGCGGGGAACTGAAGCTTTCTTT. It specifies CASSVGQRGTEAFF. This sequence joins TRBV9 and TRBJ1-1, with D possibly being TRBD1 (5 bases). The CDR3 extends over 14 amino acids. V shed 0 bases and J shed 5 bases, with 11 bases lying between them. The germline gives CDR1 SGDLS, CDR2 YYNGEE.

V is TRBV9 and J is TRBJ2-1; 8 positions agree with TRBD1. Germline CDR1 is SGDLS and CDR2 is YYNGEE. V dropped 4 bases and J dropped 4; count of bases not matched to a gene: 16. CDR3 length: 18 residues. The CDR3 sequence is CASSPAHSGTGVYNEQFF. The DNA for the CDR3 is TGTGCCAGCAGCCCGGCCCACTCCGGGACAGGAGTTTACAATGAGCAGTTCTTC.

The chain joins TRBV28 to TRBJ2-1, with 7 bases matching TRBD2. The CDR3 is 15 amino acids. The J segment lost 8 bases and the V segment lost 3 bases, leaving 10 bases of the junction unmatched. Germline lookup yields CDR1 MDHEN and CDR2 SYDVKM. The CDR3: CASSLWLTSVDEQFF. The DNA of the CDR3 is TGTGCCAGCAGTTTGTGGCTTACTAGCGTCGATGAGCAGTTCTTC.

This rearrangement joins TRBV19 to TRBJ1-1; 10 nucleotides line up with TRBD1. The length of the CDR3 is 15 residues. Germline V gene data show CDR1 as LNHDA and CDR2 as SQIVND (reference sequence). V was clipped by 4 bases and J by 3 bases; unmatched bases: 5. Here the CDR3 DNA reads TGTGCCAGTAGTAGGGACAGGGGTTTGGACACTGAAGCTTTCTTT. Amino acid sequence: CASSRDRGLDTEAFF.